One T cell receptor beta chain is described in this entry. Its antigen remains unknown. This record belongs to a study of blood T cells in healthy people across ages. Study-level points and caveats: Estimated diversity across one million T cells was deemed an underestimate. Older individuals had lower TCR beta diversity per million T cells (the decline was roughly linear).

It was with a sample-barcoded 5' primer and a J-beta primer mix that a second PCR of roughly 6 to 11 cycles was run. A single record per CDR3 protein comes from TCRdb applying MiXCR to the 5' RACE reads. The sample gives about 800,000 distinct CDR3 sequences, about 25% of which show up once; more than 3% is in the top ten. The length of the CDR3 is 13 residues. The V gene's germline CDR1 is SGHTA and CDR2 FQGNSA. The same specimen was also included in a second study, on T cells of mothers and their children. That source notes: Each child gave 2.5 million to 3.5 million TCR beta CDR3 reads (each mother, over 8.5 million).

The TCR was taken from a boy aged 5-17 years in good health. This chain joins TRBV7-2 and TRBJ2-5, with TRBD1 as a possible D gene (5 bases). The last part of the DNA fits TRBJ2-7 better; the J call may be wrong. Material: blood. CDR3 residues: CASSLDTPYEQYF. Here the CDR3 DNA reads TGTGCCAGCAGCTTGGACACGCCCTACGAGCAGTACTTC.